Below, 15 T cell receptor beta chains from the same sample are listed, as sequenced in a study of Tregs in tolerant kidney transplant recipients. The table came from immunoSEQ multiplex PCR; TCRdb's copy has only in-frame clones and leaves some out. The sample carries some 21,000 clones, 65% to 85% recorded once. Mixed chimerism was transient after nonmyeloablative marrow transplants from related graft donors. This sample comprised CD8+ T cells from blood (PBMCs), obtained 6 months after the transplant. These TCRs come from a human patient who received a combined kidney and bone marrow transplant. The graft donor may account for some of the T cells.

V is TRBV7-2 and J is TRBJ2-5, with 9 nucleotides matching TRBD2. The CDR3 is 16 residues long. Germline lookup yields CDR1 SGHTA and CDR2 FQGNSA. V shed 5 bases, J shed 3 bases, and the junction held 10 bases outside the gene matches. The CDR3 reads CASSVRLAVKEETQYF. CDR3 bases: TGTGCCAGCAGCGTTCGACTAGCGGTGAAAGAAGAGACCCAGTACTTC.

This chain joins TRBV5-1 and TRBJ2-7; 9 positions agree with TRBD2. Unmatched junction bases numbered 13, after V lost 3 bases and J lost 3 bases. CDR3 size: 17 residues. Germline V gene data show CDR1 as SGHRS and CDR2 as YFSETQ. CDR3 sequence reads: CASSYRYLAGQSYEQYF. The CDR3 DNA reads as TGCGCCAGCAGCTACCGATACCTAGCGGGACAGAGCTACGAGCAGTACTTC.

Of note for this clone: Other DNA sequences in this sample translate to the same CDR3. The chain joins TRBV7-2 to TRBJ1-2, with 8 bases that match TRBD1. Germline CDR1 SGHTA, CDR2 FQGNSA. Trimming cost V 3 bases and J 8 bases; bases outside gene matches: 11. This CDR3 is 15 amino acids long. CDR3 amino acids: CASSFDPGGLGGYTF. The DNA for the CDR3 is TGTGCCAGCAGCTTTGATCCAGGGGGCCTGGGCGGCTACACCTTC.

CDR3 nucleotide sequence: TGCAGCGTTGAAATTTGGCAGGGCCTTTATAGAGATACGCAGTATTTT. Amino acid sequence: CSVEIWQGLYRDTQYF. The V and J genes are TRBV29-1 and TRBJ2-3; D perhaps matches TRBD1 (5 bases). Germline CDR1 reads SQVTM; CDR2 reads ANQGSEA. The CDR3 is 16 residues long. Trimming removed 2 bases from V and 5 bases from J, with 20 bases in between.

The CDR3 region has the DNA TGTGCCAGCAGTGAAGCCCCGGCAGGACAGTCTGGAAACACCATATATTTT. Translating it yields CASSEAPAGQSGNTIYF. This chain connects TRBV6-1 to TRBJ1-3; TRBD1 might be the D (6 bases). Trimming left V 0 bases short and J 1 base short, with 13 bases between. The CDR3 is 17 residues long. CDR1 is MNHNS and CDR2 is SASEGT in the germline V gene.

V is TRBV7-9 and J is TRBJ2-7; 8 bases map to TRBD1. Germline CDR1 reads SEHNR; CDR2 reads FQNEAQ (reference sequence). The ends lost 4 bases at V and 5 bases at J; junction bases unmatched: 10. The CDR3 has 15 amino acids. The CDR3 DNA is TGTGCCAGCAGCTCTACAGGGGACAGGAGGCACGAGCAGTACTTC. Protein product: CASSSTGDRRHEQYF.

Only one count was recorded for this clone. The chain combines TRBV7-9 with TRBJ2-7, with TRBD2 as a possible D gene (5 bases). Germline V lookup: CDR1 SEHNR, CDR2 FQNEAQ (reference sequence). This CDR3 region has 13 residues. V was pared by 0 bases and J by 6 bases, with 9 bases between. CDR3 nucleotide sequence: TGTGCCAGCAGCTTAGCGGGGAGCCGCGAGCAGTACTTC. Protein sequence: CASSLAGSREQYF.

This clone has only a few counts. V gene TRBV5-6 combines with J gene TRBJ1-5, with 7 bases lining up with TRBD1. Germline CDR1 SGHDT, CDR2 YYEEEE. Trimming removed 5 bases from V and 4 bases from J; junction bases left unmatched: 9. The CDR3 extends over 15 amino acids. The CDR3 DNA sequence: TGTGCCAGCAGATCGTCAGGGGGAATTAATCAGCCCCAGCATTTT. It yields the protein CASRSSGGINQPQHF.

The chain recombines TRBV9 with TRBJ2-3; TRBD2 agrees at 8 bases. The CDR3 loop spans 17 amino acids. V lost 1 base, J lost 2 bases, and 9 bases stayed unmatched. Germline V gene sequence: CDR1 SGDLS, CDR2 YYNGEE. The CDR3 reads CASSVTSAGGYTDTQYF. The CDR3, as DNA: TGTGCCAGCAGCGTAACATCGGCGGGAGGATACACAGATACGCAGTATTTT.

This rearrangement joins TRBV7-9 to TRBJ2-7; possible D gene TRBD1, 6 bases. V lost 4 bases, J lost 3 bases, and 13 bases lay in between. The CDR3 extends over 14 amino acids. CDR1 is SEHNR and CDR2 is FQNEAQ in the germline V gene (reference sequence). The CDR3, as DNA: TGTGCCAGCAGCTCCGGACAGAGTTACTACGAGCAGTACTTC. This translates into CASSSGQSYYEQYF.

V and J are TRBV7-2 and TRBJ2-1; D gene unclear. Trimming stripped 5 bases from V and 7 bases from J, with 9 bases between. The CDR3 covers 12 residues. Germline CDR1 SGHTA, CDR2 FQGNSA. CDR3 in amino acids: CASSRFGNEQFF. The CDR3, as DNA: TGTGCCAGCAGCAGGTTCGGGAATGAGCAGTTCTTC.

The V call is TRBV25-1, the J call TRBJ1-2, with D possibly being TRBD1 (6 bases). Germline lookup yields CDR1 MGHDK and CDR2 SYGVNS. The CDR3 is made up of 13 amino acids. V lost 5 bases and J 8 bases, leaving 15 bases between the germline ends. As DNA, the CDR3 is TGTGCCAGCAGTACACAGGGTGGTGACGGCTACACCTTC. Protein: CASSTQGGDGYTF.

The V gene is TRBV19, the J gene TRBJ1-1; D is perhaps TRBD1 (5 bases). There are 13 residues in the CDR3. V shed 5 bases and J shed 6 bases, with 13 bases lying between them. Germline CDR1 is LNHDA and CDR2 is SQIVND (reference sequence). CDR3 in DNA: TGTGCCAGTAGTGTGGGGACTTATGCTGAAGCTTTCTTT. It translates to CASSVGTYAEAFF.

The rearrangement links TRBV19 to TRBJ2-1, with 7 bases aligning to TRBD2. This CDR3 region has 14 residues. Germline lookup yields CDR1 LNHDA and CDR2 SQIVND (reference sequence). The junction had 6 bases not matched to a gene; V was cut back by 4 bases and J by 6 bases. The CDR3, as DNA: TGTGCCAGTAGTAAGGGAGGGCCACTCAATGAGCAGTTCTTC. This gives the protein CASSKGGPLNEQFF.

A few counts support this clone. This chain links TRBV5-6 with TRBJ2-3; TRBD2 agrees at 10 bases. After removal of 4 bases from V and 2 bases from J, the junction contained 4 bases not matched to a gene. Germline CDR1 is SGHDT and CDR2 is YYEEEE. CDR3 length: 15 residues. CDR3 sequence: CASSSLAGDTDTQYF. In nucleotides, the CDR3 is TGTGCCAGCAGCAGTCTAGCGGGAGACACAGATACGCAGTATTTT.